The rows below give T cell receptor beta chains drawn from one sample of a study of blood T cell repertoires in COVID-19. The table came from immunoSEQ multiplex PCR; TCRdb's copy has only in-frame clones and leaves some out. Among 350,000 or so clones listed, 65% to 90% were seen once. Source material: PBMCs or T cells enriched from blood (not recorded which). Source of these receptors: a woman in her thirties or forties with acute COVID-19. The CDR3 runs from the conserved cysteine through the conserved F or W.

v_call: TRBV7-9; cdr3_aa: CASSFQGAAGNTIYF
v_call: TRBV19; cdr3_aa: CASSIRGQSAGNTIYF
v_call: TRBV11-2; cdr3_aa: CASSSVRGAPSGNTIYF
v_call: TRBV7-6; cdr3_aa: CASSLDAYRATDTQYF
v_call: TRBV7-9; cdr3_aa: CASSYSGTGAGELFF
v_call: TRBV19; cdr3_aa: CASRGPGQGLDQPQHF
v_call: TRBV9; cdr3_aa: CASSVEGSGGNEQFF
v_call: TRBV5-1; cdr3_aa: CASSVGLADSTDTQYF
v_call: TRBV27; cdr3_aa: CASSLSIGATGNTIYF
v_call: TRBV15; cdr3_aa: CATSRPGQAGYYGYTF